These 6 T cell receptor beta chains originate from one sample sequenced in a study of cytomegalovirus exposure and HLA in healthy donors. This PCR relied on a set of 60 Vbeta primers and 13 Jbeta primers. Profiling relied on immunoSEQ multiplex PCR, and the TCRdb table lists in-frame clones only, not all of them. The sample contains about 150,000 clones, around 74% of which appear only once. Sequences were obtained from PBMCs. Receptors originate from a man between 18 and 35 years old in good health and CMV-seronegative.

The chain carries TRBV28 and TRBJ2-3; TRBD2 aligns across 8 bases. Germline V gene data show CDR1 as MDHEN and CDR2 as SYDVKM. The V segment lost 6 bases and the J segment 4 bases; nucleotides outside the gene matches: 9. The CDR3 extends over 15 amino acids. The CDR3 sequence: CASSPTGGRPDTQYF. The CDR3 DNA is TGTGCCAGCAGCCCTACGGGGGGGAGGCCAGATACGCAGTATTTT.

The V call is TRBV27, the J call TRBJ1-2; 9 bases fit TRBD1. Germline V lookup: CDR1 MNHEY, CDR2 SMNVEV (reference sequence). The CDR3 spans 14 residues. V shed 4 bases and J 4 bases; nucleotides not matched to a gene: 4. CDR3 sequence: CASSWGQGGYGYTF. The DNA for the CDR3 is TGTGCCAGCAGTTGGGGACAGGGAGGCTATGGCTACACCTTC.

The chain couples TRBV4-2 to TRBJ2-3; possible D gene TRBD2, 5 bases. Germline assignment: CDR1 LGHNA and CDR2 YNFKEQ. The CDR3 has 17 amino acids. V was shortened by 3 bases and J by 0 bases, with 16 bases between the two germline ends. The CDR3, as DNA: TGTGCCAGCAGCCACTTAGAGGGAGCGGATAGCACAGATACGCAGTATTTT. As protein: CASSHLEGADSTDTQYF.

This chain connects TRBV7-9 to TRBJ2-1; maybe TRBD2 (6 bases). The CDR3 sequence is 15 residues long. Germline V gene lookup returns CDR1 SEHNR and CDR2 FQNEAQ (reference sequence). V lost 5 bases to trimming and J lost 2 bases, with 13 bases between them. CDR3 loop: CASSVAAGAYNEQFF. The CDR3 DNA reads TGTGCCAGCAGCGTCGCAGCGGGTGCCTACAATGAGCAGTTCTTC.

For the CDR3, the DNA is TGTGCCAGCAGTTTAGGGACTAGCGGGAATCGAGAGACCCAGTACTTC. Amino acids: CASSLGTSGNRETQYF. This chain joins TRBV28 and TRBJ2-5; TRBD2 agrees at 13 bases. The ends lost 2 bases at V and 4 bases at J; junction bases unmatched: 4. The length of the CDR3 is 16 residues. Germline CDR1 reads MDHEN; CDR2 reads SYDVKM.

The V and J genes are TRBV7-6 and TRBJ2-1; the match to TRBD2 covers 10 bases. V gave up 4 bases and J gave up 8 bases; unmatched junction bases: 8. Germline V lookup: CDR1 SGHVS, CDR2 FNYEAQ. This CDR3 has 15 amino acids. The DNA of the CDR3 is TGTGCCAGCAGCTCTCGGACTAGCGGAAACCATGAGCAGTTCTTC. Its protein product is CASSSRTSGNHEQFF. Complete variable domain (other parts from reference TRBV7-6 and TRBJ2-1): GAGVSQSPRYKVTKRGQDVALRCDPISGHVSLYWYRQALGQGPEFLTYFNYEAQQDKSGLPNDRFSAERPEGSISTLTIQRTEQRDSAMYRCASSSRTSGNHEQFFGPGTRLTVL.